Below are 17 T cell receptor beta chains sequenced from a single sample in a study of CD8+CD57+ T cells in acquired aplastic anemia (dated by TCRdb to about 2018). The reads were generated on an Illumina HiSeq 2000. TCR beta VDJ combination and CDR3 sequence profiling used genomic DNA as the template. Through fastp at Q25 and MiXCR, TCRdb rebuilt clones from the public reads, retaining in-frame beta chains. Rows merge per CDR3 protein into single entries with the most common DNA and genes. This sample holds 450,000 to 550,000 distinct CDR3 sequences; around 32% were observed only once. Of the sample, around 0.82% falls within the top ten clones. Expansion of CD8+CD57+ cells had been shown by flow cytometry in the patients chosen for sequencing. Sequencing used sorted CD4+, CD8+, or CD8+CD57+ T cells (not recorded which) from PBMCs. These receptor sequences come from a human donor with aplastic anemia.

This clonotype has a count of ten or more. The chain couples TRBV24-1 to TRBJ2-1, with D perhaps given as TRBD1 or TRBD2 (5 bases each). Trimming removed 5 bases from V and 8 bases from J, with 24 bases in between. In germline, CDR1 is KGHDR, CDR2 SFDVKD. CDR3 length: 17 amino acids. The CDR3 loop is CATSASNRGRIRYEQFF. As DNA, the CDR3 is TGTGCCACCAGTGCATCGAACCGGGGACGTATTAGGTATGAGCAGTTCTTC.

This clonotype was counted between two and nine times. The V gene is TRBV20-1, the J gene TRBJ1-1; D remains unclear. This CDR3 has 14 amino acids. From germline, CDR1 is DFQATT and CDR2 SNEGSKA (reference sequence). The V gene lost 0 bases and the J gene lost 5 bases, with 13 bases spanning the gap. CDR3 loop: CSARDRAGWTEAFF. CDR3 sequence (DNA): TGCAGTGCTAGAGATCGCGCGGGGTGGACTGAAGCTTTCTTT.

The chain has TRBV7-3 and TRBJ2-1; 7 nucleotides line up with TRBD1. The length of the CDR3 is 20 residues. Per the germline V gene, CDR1 is SGHTA and CDR2 is FQGTGA. V dropped 1 base and J dropped 0; count of bases not matched to a gene: 15. CDR3 protein: CASSLIVGPKDRSSYNEQFF. The CDR3, as DNA: TGTGCCAGCAGCTTAATAGTCGGCCCGAAGGACAGGAGCTCCTACAATGAGCAGTTCTTC.

On this clonotype: A much larger clone differs by one base, so this may be a read error. This sequence joins TRBV5-1 and TRBJ1-6; maybe TRBD1 (5 bases). V lost 9 bases and J 11 bases, leaving 15 bases between the germline ends. CDR1 SGHRS and CDR2 YFSETQ come from the germline V gene. The CDR3 has 12 residues. CDR3 residues: CANSPGSTPLHF. In nucleotides, the CDR3 is TGCGCCAACTCTCCAGGGTCGACACCCCTCCACTTT.

This clonotype has just a few counts. The rearrangement joins TRBV5-1 to TRBJ1-1; TRBD1 is a possible D gene (6 bases). Germline V gene sequence: CDR1 SGHRS, CDR2 YFSETQ. The CDR3 contains 15 residues. Trimming removed 4 bases from V and 2 bases from J, with 15 bases in between. The CDR3 bases are TGCGCCAGCAGCATAGCAGGGGCCCGTAACACTGAAGCTTTCTTT. Residues: CASSIAGARNTEAFF.

This clonotype was seen a few times. A read error may produce the germline difference seen at one junction end. The chain links TRBV10-3 to TRBJ2-5; 7 bases align to TRBD1. The V gene's germline CDR1 is ENHRY and CDR2 SYGVKD. The CDR3 covers 15 residues. CDR3 amino acids: CASSYRRDSQETQYF. CDR3 DNA: TGTGCCAGCAGTTACCGCCGGGACAGCCAAGAGACCCAGTACTTC.

This clonotype has more than one count but fewer than ten. The CDR3 sequence: CASSSDRAQAFF. The CDR3 DNA reads as TGTGCCAGCAGTTCGGACAGGGCCCAAGCTTTCTTT. The chain combines TRBV6-5 with TRBJ1-1, with TRBD1 matching over 8 bases. V was pared by 4 bases and J by 9 bases, with 4 bases of the junction left unmatched. Germline CDR1 MNHEY, CDR2 SVGAGI. The CDR3 covers 12 residues.

The rearrangement joins TRBV12-3 or TRBV12-4 to TRBJ2-3, with D possibly being TRBD2 (7 bases). This CDR3 region has 16 residues. Trimming removed 1 base from V and 6 bases from J, with 17 bases in between. CDR3 nucleotide sequence: TGTGCCAGCAGTTTAGTGGGGTGGGGGGGCGACGATACGCAGTATTTT. Translated, it gives CASSLVGWGGDDTQYF.

This clonotype was observed once. The V and J genes are TRBV29-1 and TRBJ2-2; D gene unclear. In germline, CDR1 is SQVTM, CDR2 ANQGSEA. The CDR3 runs to 15 residues. Between the trimmed V and J ends, which lost 6 bases and 2 bases, there was a span of 16 bases. The CDR3 region is CSVQFDLDNTGELFF. The CDR3, as DNA: TGCAGCGTCCAATTCGACCTCGATAACACCGGGGAGCTGTTTTTT.

This clonotype was seen many times. The chain is built from TRBV12-5 and TRBJ1-5; D not resolved. Trimming removed 8 bases at V and 7 bases at J, with 12 bases between. Germline-derived CDR1 and CDR2 are LGHNT and FRNRAP. CDR3 size: 12 residues. The chain's CDR3 is CASTFPGQPQHF. CDR3 DNA sequence: TGTGCTAGTACCTTCCCCGGACAGCCCCAGCATTTT.

Turning to this clonotype: Since no conserved phenylalanine or tryptophan closes the CDR3, a read error is the likely cause. V is TRBV11-1 and J is TRBJ2-3; D might be TRBD1 (5 bases). CDR3 length: 16 amino acids. Germline-derived CDR1 and CDR2 are SGHAT and FQDESV (reference sequence). V lost 3 bases, J lost 2 bases, and 15 bases lay in between. The CDR3 region is CASSFDSAHITDTQYL. CDR3 in DNA: TGTGCCAGCAGCTTCGACAGCGCTCACATCACAGATACGCAGTATCTT.

The V and J genes are TRBV2 and TRBJ1-2, with 9 bases identical to TRBD1. V dropped 6 bases and J dropped 5; count of bases not matched to a gene: 7. The CDR3 is 14 residues long. Germline CDR1 is SNHLY and CDR2 is FYNNEI. CDR3 nucleotide sequence: TGTGCCAGCAGGGCACCCGGGACAGGGTATGGCTACACCTTC. Its translation is CASRAPGTGYGYTF.

Worth noting for this clonotype: Germline is not matched at one junction end, which may reflect a read error. The genes are TRBV12-3 or TRBV12-4 and TRBJ1-5; D not resolved. The CDR3 is 14 residues long. The CDR3 loop reads CASSFSPGGQPRHF. The DNA of the CDR3 is TGTGCCAGCAGTTTTTCTCCGGGAGGTCAGCCCCGGCATTTT.

The chain employs TRBV20-1 and TRBJ1-6; D remains unclear. The V and J ends lost 3 bases and 0 bases respectively, with 15 bases between them. CDR3 size: 17 residues. Per the germline V gene, CDR1 is DFQATT and CDR2 is SNEGSKA (reference sequence). The CDR3 sequence: CSASDRQESSYNSPLHF. The CDR3 region has the DNA TGCAGTGCTAGCGACCGGCAGGAGAGCTCCTATAATTCACCCCTCCACTTT.

The chain employs TRBV7-6 and TRBJ1-1; D is undetermined. The CDR3 is 15 amino acids. V gave up 0 bases and J gave up 0 bases, with 8 bases separating them. Germline CDR1 and CDR2: SGHVS and FNYEAQ. DNA for the CDR3: TGTGCCAGCAGCTTAGCGGTGGATATGAACACTGAAGCTTTCTTT. Translating it yields CASSLAVDMNTEAFF.

CDR3 protein: CASSGQGVEGYTF. The CDR3 DNA reads TGTGCCAGCAGCGGGCAGGGGGTAGAAGGCTACACCTTC. The chain links TRBV7-2 to TRBJ1-2; 7 nucleotides line up with TRBD1. J was trimmed by 8 bases and V by 5 bases; bases with no gene match: 8. The CDR3 is 13 amino acids. Germline CDR1 is SGHTA and CDR2 is FQGNSA.

This clonotype was picked up many times. This sequence joins TRBV5-1 and TRBJ1-2; D ambiguous. This CDR3 has 14 amino acids. CDR1 is SGHRS, CDR2 YFSETQ, per germline. Trimming stripped 2 bases from V and 4 bases from J, with 12 bases between. CDR3 DNA sequence: TGCGCCAGCAGCTTTGAGGGCGACTTCTATGGCTACACCTTC. Its protein product is CASSFEGDFYGYTF.